The 8 T cell receptor beta chains given below trace back to one sample, sequenced in a study of early T cells in non-severe SARS-CoV-2 infection. TCRdb reprocessed the 5' RACE reads via MiXCR and lists one record per CDR3 protein. The profile shows some 59,000 distinct CDR3 sequences, 7% to 10% of them singletons. Sequences were obtained from whole blood. These TCRs come from an adult who was a healthcare worker with PCR-confirmed SARS-CoV-2 infection or an uninfected control (not recorded which).

The chain employs TRBV5-4 and TRBJ2-2; D might be TRBD2 (6 bases). CDR3 length equals 15 residues. With 1 base removed from V and 5 bases from J, the gap between germline ends came to 12 bases. Looked up from germline, CDR1 is SGHNT and CDR2 is YYREEE (reference sequence). DNA for the CDR3: TGTGCCAGCAGCTTGAGCACCGGGGGAACCGGGGAGCTGTTTTTT. It yields the protein CASSLSTGGTGELFF.

This clonotype was counted a few times. This chain joins TRBV20-1 and TRBJ2-1, with 7 positions matching TRBD1. CDR1 DFQATT and CDR2 SNEGSKA come from the germline V gene (reference sequence). CDR3 size: 12 residues. V dropped 7 bases and J dropped 8; count of bases not matched to a gene: 8. CDR3 sequence (DNA): TGCAGTGGACCAAGGGGGCCTTATGAGCAGTTCTTC. This gives the protein CSGPRGPYEQFF.

This clonotype was picked up many times. The chain carries TRBV25-1 and TRBJ1-6; unclear D gene. Germline CDR1 reads MGHDK; CDR2 reads SYGVNS. Trimming shortened V by 3 bases and J by 9 bases, and 12 bases separated the two germline ends. The CDR3 length is 14 residues. The CDR3 here is CASSDTTLSSPLHF. In DNA form, the CDR3 reads TGTGCCAGCAGTGATACCACCCTTAGTTCACCCCTCCACTTT.

The chain joins TRBV2 to TRBJ2-3, with 7 bases matching TRBD1. Losses at the gene ends were 6 bases for V and 2 bases for J; bases not matched to a gene: 5. CDR1 SNHLY and CDR2 FYNNEI come from the germline V gene. There are 14 residues in the CDR3. CDR3: CASSPGQTTDTQYF. DNA for the CDR3: TGTGCCAGCAGCCCGGGACAGACCACAGATACGCAGTATTTT.

This clonotype was detected a few times. This chain joins TRBV5-1 and TRBJ1-4; 8 bases map to TRBD1. The CDR3 covers 15 residues. CDR1 SGHRS and CDR2 YFSETQ come from the germline V gene. Trimming removed 2 bases from V and 3 bases from J; junction bases left unmatched: 3. The DNA for the CDR3 is TGCGCCAGCAGCTTTACAGGGGGACCTAATGAAAAACTGTTTTTT. This encodes CASSFTGGPNEKLFF.

This clonotype has ten or more counts. This chain connects TRBV2 to TRBJ1-5; 8 bases are shared with TRBD1. V trimming: 4 bases; J trimming: 6 bases; junction bases outside the gene matches: 5. The CDR3 has 14 amino acids. CDR1 and CDR2 (germline): SNHLY, FYNNEI. The CDR3 DNA is TGTGCCAGCAGTGGGGGACAGGAAGCTCAGCCCCAGCATTTT. Its protein is CASSGGQEAQPQHF.

This chain uses TRBV18 with TRBJ2-7; D gene unclear. With 0 bases removed from V and 5 bases from J, the gap between germline ends came to 5 bases. The CDR3 length is 12 residues. Germline assignment: CDR1 KGHSH and CDR2 LQKENI. CDR3 region: CASSPPSNEQYF. The CDR3 DNA is TGTGCCAGCTCACCACCGTCAAACGAGCAGTACTTC.

The CDR3 DNA reads as TGTGCCATCAGCTCAGGGTTGGCAGGGGGTTATGGCGGTGATACGCAGTATTTT. It specifies CAISSGLAGGYGGDTQYF. The V and J genes are TRBV10-3 and TRBJ2-3; 7 bases match TRBD1. This CDR3 spans 18 amino acids. Per germline, CDR1 ENHRY and CDR2 SYGVKD. V lost 6 bases, J lost 6 bases, and 21 bases stayed unmatched.